The rows below give T cell receptor beta chains drawn from one sample of a study of blood T cell repertoires in COVID-19. Assay: immunoSEQ multiplex PCR; the TCRdb copy retains only in-frame clones and omits some. The sample includes 110,000 or so clones, roughly nine tenths of them seen just once. Sequencing was performed on peripheral blood. The source is a man aged 70-80 years who had recovered from COVID-19. CDR3s include the opening cysteine and the closing phenylalanine or tryptophan. The order of the fields is clone size, D gene, V gene, J gene, CDR3 protein, CDR3 DNA. The D gene is left open where the match is weak. Rows may omit the clone size; those that give it use once, few, many or a size class.

-,-,TRBV10-1,TRBJ2-1,CASSASQRYNEQFF,TGCGCCAGCAGTGCCTCGCAGCGGTACAATGAGCAGTTCTTC
few,TRBD2,TRBV6-2/TRBV6-3,TRBJ2-5,CASSYSGSGSETQYF,TGTGCCAGCAGTTACTCCGGTAGCGGGAGCGAGACCCAGTACTTC
-,-,TRBV11-2,TRBJ1-2,CASSLGRGDGYTF,TGTGCCAGCAGCTTAGGTCGTGGAGATGGCTACACCTTC
-,-,TRBV7-9,TRBJ2-1,CASSPRTDSSYNEQFF,TGTGCCAGCAGCCCTAGGACAGATAGCTCCTACAATGAGCAGTTCTTC
-,-,TRBV2,TRBJ2-1,CASSREEGSYNEQFF,TGTGCCAGCAGTCGAGAGGAAGGCTCCTACAATGAGCAGTTCTTC
-,-,TRBV27,TRBJ1-2,CASSPKRQTHYGYTF,TGTGCCAGCAGTCCGAAACGACAGACTCACTATGGCTACACCTTC
-,-,TRBV7-8,TRBJ1-2,CASRPLWAGSVYGYTF,TGTGCCAGCCGCCCTCTTTGGGCAGGGTCGGTCTATGGCTACACCTTC
once,-,TRBV5-5,TRBJ2-1,CASSFTGSNWGNEQFF,TGTGCCAGCAGCTTTACAGGGTCGAACTGGGGGAATGAGCAGTTCTTC
-,-,TRBV4-1,TRBJ2-6,CASRLGQSGANVLTF,TGCGCCAGCAGACTCGGACAGAGTGGGGCCAACGTCCTGACTTTC
-,-,TRBV6-2/TRBV6-3,TRBJ1-5,CASSYRGGPQHF,TGTGCCAGCAGTTACAGGGGCGGGCCCCAGCATTTT
-,-,TRBV2,TRBJ2-3,CASSERGRYTDTQYF,TGTGCCAGCAGTGAACGCGGCCGGTACACAGATACGCAGTATTTT
-,TRBD2,TRBV28,TRBJ2-7,CASSPTSGRAGEQYF,TGTGCCAGCAGTCCGACTAGCGGGAGGGCGGGGGAGCAGTACTTC
once,TRBD1,TRBV3-1/TRBV3-2,TRBJ2-7,CASSQTDRDLLEQYF,TGTGCCAGCAGTCAAACGGACAGGGACCTCCTCGAGCAGTACTTC
-,-,TRBV4-3,TRBJ1-2,CASSQDWSYGYTF,TGCGCCAGCAGCCAAGATTGGAGTTACGGCTACACCTTC
-,-,TRBV6-2/TRBV6-3,TRBJ2-5,CASSRLSQETQYF,TGTGCCAGCAGCCGCTTGAGCCAAGAGACCCAGTACTTC
-,TRBD2,TRBV19,TRBJ2-5,CASRPSGSRGTQYF,TGTGCCAGTAGGCCTAGCGGGTCCCGGGGGACCCAGTACTTC
-,-,TRBV5-1,TRBJ1-1,CASSESTGNTEAFF,TGCGCCAGCAGCGAATCGACAGGGAACACTGAAGCTTTCTTT
-,-,TRBV25-1,TRBJ1-1,CASSENRPEAFF,TGTGCCAGCAGTGAAAATCGTCCTGAAGCTTTCTTT
-,-,TRBV28,TRBJ2-6,CASSSWASGSGANVLTF,TGTGCCAGCAGTTCTTGGGCATCAGGTTCTGGGGCCAACGTCCTGACTTTC
-,-,TRBV11-3,TRBJ2-6,CASSPSGTGANVLTF,TGTGCCAGCTCCCCCTCGGGGACTGGGGCCAACGTCCTGACTTTC
-,TRBD1,TRBV2,TRBJ1-6,CASRLTGAGNSPLHF,TGTGCCAGCCGACTTACAGGGGCTGGAAATTCACCCCTCCACTTT
once,-,TRBV7-9,TRBJ1-4,CASSLVEGFNEKLFF,TGTGCCAGCAGCTTAGTGGAGGGGTTTAATGAAAAACTGTTTTTT
-,-,TRBV28,TRBJ1-2,CASSAGTARGYTF,TGTGCCAGCAGTGCGGGAACAGCGCGGGGCTACACCTTC
few,-,TRBV5-6,TRBJ2-5,CASSLAAGRRKAGETQYF,TGTGCCAGCAGCTTGGCAGCCGGCCGCCGTAAGGCGGGAGAGACCCAGTACTTC
-,-,TRBV28,TRBJ1-2,CASSLPRVGYTF,TGTGCCAGCAGTTTGCCTCGAGTCGGCTACACCTTC
-,-,TRBV27,TRBJ2-1,CASRGQSSYNEQFF,TGTGCCAGCAGGGGACAAAGCTCCTACAATGAGCAGTTCTTC
-,-,TRBV10-2,TRBJ2-7,CASSAGPPSSYEQYF,TGCGCCAGCAGTGCCGGCCCTCCCTCTAGTTACGAGCAGTACTTC